Listed here are 12 T cell receptor beta chains from one sample, sequenced in a study of beta chain features in type 1 diabetes. The study, taken as a whole, reports: Among patients with Type 1 diabetes, TCRB CDR3s were moderately but significantly shorter in every one of the four CD4+ subsets.

Antigens of these TCRs are unknown. Expressed TCRB transcripts were sequenced after all isolated RNA was converted to cDNA. Clones were read by immunoSEQ multiplex PCR, and TCRdb kept only the in-frame ones, dropping some. The table shows about 240,000 clones, with roughly 14% occurring only once. Sequenced input: naive CD4+ T cells from blood. The source is a man under 40 with type 1 diabetes.

The chain has TRBV6-5 and TRBJ2-3; 11 bases are shared with TRBD2. The CDR3 has 15 residues. The J segment lost 5 bases and the V segment lost 6 bases, leaving 7 bases of the junction unmatched. The germline gives CDR1 MNHEY, CDR2 SVGAGI. The chain's CDR3 is CASSYSGRAGDTQYF. In DNA, the CDR3 is TGTGCCAGCAGCTATAGCGGGAGGGCGGGAGATACGCAGTATTTT.

V gene TRBV6-6 combines with J gene TRBJ2-5; 14 bases match TRBD2. The junction had 1 base not matched to a gene; V was cut back by 5 bases and J by 2 bases. The CDR3 sequence is 15 residues long. Germline V CDR1 and CDR2: MNHNY, SVGAGI (reference sequence). CDR3 region: CASSGLAGGQETQYF. The CDR3, as DNA: TGTGCCAGCAGTGGACTAGCGGGGGGACAAGAGACCCAGTACTTC.

The chain joins TRBV11-2 to TRBJ2-5; D ambiguous. The V end lost 5 bases, the J end lost 1 base, and 8 bases lay between the germline ends. The CDR3 totals 13 residues. Germline lookup yields CDR1 SGHAT and CDR2 FQNNGV. In DNA, the CDR3 is TGTGCCAGCAGCCGAGGCATCCAAGAGACCCAGTACTTC. Its protein product is CASSRGIQETQYF.

The chain links TRBV19 to TRBJ1-5; D call uncertain. Trimming took off 8 bases at V and 0 bases at J, with 8 bases between the two ends. Per the germline V gene, CDR1 is LNHDA and CDR2 is SQIVND (reference sequence). The CDR3 is made up of 13 amino acids. The chain's CDR3 is CASGQDSNQPQHF. The DNA of the CDR3 is TGTGCCAGTGGTCAGGATAGCAATCAGCCCCAGCATTTT.

The rearrangement uses TRBV30 and TRBJ2-2; D gene uncertain. This CDR3 region has 11 residues. Trimming removed 4 bases from V and 7 bases from J, with 7 bases in between. Germline V gene sequence: CDR1 GTSNPN, CDR2 SVGIG (reference sequence). CDR3 nucleotide sequence: TGTGCCTGGAACGGTGGCGGGGAGCTGTTTTTT. This translates into CAWNGGGELFF.

This rearrangement joins TRBV7-9 to TRBJ1-6; 7 bases are shared with TRBD1. With V trimmed by 5 bases and J by 6 bases, 4 bases remained unmatched. The CDR3 contains 14 residues. From germline, CDR1 is SEHNR and CDR2 FQNEAQ (reference sequence). The CDR3 spells CASSPTGINSPLHF. The CDR3 DNA is TGTGCCAGCAGCCCGACAGGGATTAATTCACCCCTCCACTTT.

This clone was observed a few times. The chain combines TRBV29-1 with TRBJ2-3, with D perhaps TRBD1 (5 bases). This CDR3 spans 14 amino acids. V was trimmed by 3 bases and J by 4 bases, leaving 14 bases between them. CDR1 and CDR2 from the germline V gene are SQVTM and ANQGSEA. CDR3 sequence (DNA): TGCAGCGTTGAGGGGCAGTTCCCCGCAGATACGCAGTATTTT. It yields the protein CSVEGQFPADTQYF.

This clone was seen a handful of times. The chain employs TRBV25-1 and TRBJ2-7; perhaps TRBD1 as D (6 bases). The CDR3 length is 14 residues. Germline CDR1 MGHDK, CDR2 SYGVNS. Trimming left V 4 bases short and J 0 bases short, with 10 bases between. CDR3 sequence (DNA): TGTGCCAGCAGTGCGCTGGACAGCTCCTACGAGCAGTACTTC. As protein: CASSALDSSYEQYF.

The chain combines TRBV6-5 with TRBJ2-1, with D tentatively TRBD2 (5 bases). Germline loops: CDR1 MNHEY, CDR2 SVGAGI. This CDR3 has 13 residues. Trimming pared 2 bases from V and 8 bases from J, leaving 10 bases between. The CDR3 DNA follows: TGTGCCAGCAGTTACAGGCTAGCTGATGAGCAGTTCTTC. Translated, it gives CASSYRLADEQFF.

In this sample, this clone turned up a few times. The chain carries TRBV18 and TRBJ1-5; 7 bases line up with TRBD1. V shed 5 bases and J 6 bases; nucleotides not matched to a gene: 10. The V gene's germline CDR1 is KGHSH and CDR2 LQKENI. The CDR3 totals 15 residues. CDR3 DNA: TGTGCCAGCTCAGCCGGACAGGTCGGTTTTCAGCCCCAGCATTTT. Protein product: CASSAGQVGFQPQHF.

V is TRBV4-2 and J is TRBJ2-1, with 7 nucleotides matching TRBD1. Germline V gene data show CDR1 as LGHNA and CDR2 as YNFKEQ. The junction had 10 bases not matched to a gene; V was cut back by 0 bases and J by 2 bases. This CDR3 comprises 18 residues. The CDR3 DNA sequence: TGTGCCAGCAGCCAAGATTTTGGCGCCGACAGGGCCTACAATGAGCAGTTCTTC. Its translation is CASSQDFGADRAYNEQFF.

This clone occurred a few times. V gene TRBV18 combines with J gene TRBJ1-1; the match to TRBD1 covers 7 bases. Germline V gene sequence: CDR1 KGHSH, CDR2 LQKENI. V dropped 2 bases and J dropped 0; count of bases not matched to a gene: 6. This CDR3 has 16 residues. This CDR3 reads CASSPLSGGLNTEAFF. Here the CDR3 DNA reads TGTGCCAGCTCACCATTGTCAGGGGGTTTGAACACTGAAGCTTTCTTT.